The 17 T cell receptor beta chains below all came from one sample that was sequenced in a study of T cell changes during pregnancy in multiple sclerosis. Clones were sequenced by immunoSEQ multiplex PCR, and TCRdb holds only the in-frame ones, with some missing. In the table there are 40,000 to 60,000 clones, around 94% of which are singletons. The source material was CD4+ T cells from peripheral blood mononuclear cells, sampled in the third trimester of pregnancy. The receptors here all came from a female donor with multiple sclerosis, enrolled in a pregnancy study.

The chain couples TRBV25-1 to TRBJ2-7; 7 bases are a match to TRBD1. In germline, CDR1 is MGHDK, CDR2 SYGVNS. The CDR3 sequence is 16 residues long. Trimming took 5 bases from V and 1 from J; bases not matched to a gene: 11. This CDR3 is CASSRGPVQGSYEQYF. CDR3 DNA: TGTGCCAGCAGTCGTGGCCCTGTACAGGGGTCCTACGAGCAGTACTTC.

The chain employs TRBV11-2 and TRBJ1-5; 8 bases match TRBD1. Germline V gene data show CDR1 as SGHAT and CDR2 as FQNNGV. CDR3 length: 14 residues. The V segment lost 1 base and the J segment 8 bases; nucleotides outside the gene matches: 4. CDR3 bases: TGTGCCAGCAGCTTAGGCCAGGGGGCAGAGCCCCAGCATTTT. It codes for CASSLGQGAEPQHF.

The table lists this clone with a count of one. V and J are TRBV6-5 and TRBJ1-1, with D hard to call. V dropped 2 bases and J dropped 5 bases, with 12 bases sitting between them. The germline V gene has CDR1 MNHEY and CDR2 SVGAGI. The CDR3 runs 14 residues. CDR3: CASSYTRGRTEAFF. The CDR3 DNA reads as TGTGCCAGCAGTTACACTCGGGGTAGAACTGAAGCTTTCTTT.

CDR3 DNA: TGCGCCAGCAGCCAAGAGCCGGGACAAGGCCAAGAGACCCAGTACTTC. Translating gives CASSQEPGQGQETQYF. This chain links TRBV4-1 with TRBJ2-5; possible D gene TRBD1, 6 bases. Deletions cut 0 bases from V and 1 base from J, with 12 bases between. This CDR3 is built from 16 residues. Germline CDR1 reads MGHRA; CDR2 reads YSYEKL.

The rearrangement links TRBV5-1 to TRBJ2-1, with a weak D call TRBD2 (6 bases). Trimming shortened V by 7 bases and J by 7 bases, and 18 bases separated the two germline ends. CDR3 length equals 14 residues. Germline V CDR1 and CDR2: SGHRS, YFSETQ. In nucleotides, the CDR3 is TGCGCCAGCCACGGAGGGCTAATATCAAATGAGCAGTTCTTC. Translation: CASHGGLISNEQFF.

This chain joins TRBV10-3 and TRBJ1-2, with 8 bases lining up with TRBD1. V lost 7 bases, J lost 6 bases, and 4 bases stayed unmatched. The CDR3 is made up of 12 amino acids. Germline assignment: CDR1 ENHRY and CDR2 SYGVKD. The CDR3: CAITETGDGYTF. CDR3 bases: TGTGCCATCACCGAGACAGGGGATGGCTACACCTTC.

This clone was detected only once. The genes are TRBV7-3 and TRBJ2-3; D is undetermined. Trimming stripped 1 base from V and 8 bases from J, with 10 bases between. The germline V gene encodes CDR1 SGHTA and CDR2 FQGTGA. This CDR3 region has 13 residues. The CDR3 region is CASSLKYESTQYF. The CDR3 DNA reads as TGTGCCAGCAGCTTAAAGTACGAGAGTACGCAGTATTTT.

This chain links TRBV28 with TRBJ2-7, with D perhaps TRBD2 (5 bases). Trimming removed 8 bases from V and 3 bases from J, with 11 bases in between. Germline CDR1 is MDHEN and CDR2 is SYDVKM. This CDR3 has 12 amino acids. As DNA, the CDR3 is TGTGCCAGCGGCAGACTAAACTACGAGCAGTACTTC. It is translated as CASGRLNYEQYF.

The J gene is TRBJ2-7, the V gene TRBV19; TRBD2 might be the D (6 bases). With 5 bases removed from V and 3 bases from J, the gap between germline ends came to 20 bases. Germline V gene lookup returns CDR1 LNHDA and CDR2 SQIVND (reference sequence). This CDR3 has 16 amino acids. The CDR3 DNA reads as TGTGCCAGTAGTTCAAAAACGGGACTGGGAGGCTACGAGCAGTACTTC. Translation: CASSSKTGLGGYEQYF.

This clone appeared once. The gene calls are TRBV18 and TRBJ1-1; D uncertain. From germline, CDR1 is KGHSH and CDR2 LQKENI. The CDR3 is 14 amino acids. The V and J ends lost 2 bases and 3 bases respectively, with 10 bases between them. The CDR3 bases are TGTGCCAGCTCACCAGACATTAAGGACACTGAAGCTTTCTTT. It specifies CASSPDIKDTEAFF.

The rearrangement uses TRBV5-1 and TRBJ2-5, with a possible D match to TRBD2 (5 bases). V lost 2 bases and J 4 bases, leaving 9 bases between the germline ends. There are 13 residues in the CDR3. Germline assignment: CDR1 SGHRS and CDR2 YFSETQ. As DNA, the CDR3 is TGCGCCAGCAGCTTAGGCGGGCGAGAGACCCAGTACTTC. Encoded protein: CASSLGGRETQYF. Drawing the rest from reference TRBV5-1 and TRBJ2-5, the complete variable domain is KAGVTQTPRYLIKTRGQQVTLSCSPISGHRSVSWYQQTPGQGLQFLFEYFSETQRNKGNFPGRFSGRQFSNSRSEMNVSTLELGDSALYLCASSLGGRETQYFGPGTRLLVL.

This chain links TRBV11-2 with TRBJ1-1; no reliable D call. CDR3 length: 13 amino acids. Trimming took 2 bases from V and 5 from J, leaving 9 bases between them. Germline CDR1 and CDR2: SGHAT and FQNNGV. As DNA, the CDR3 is TGTGCCAGCAGCTTATCGGCGGGGACTGAAGCTTTCTTT. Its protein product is CASSLSAGTEAFF. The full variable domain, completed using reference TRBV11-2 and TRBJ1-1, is EAGVAQSPRYKIIEKRQSVAFWCNPISGHATLYWYQQILGQGPKLLIQFQNNGVVDDSQLPKDRFSAERLKGVDSTLKIQPAKLEDSAVYLCASSLSAGTEAFFGQGTRLTVV.

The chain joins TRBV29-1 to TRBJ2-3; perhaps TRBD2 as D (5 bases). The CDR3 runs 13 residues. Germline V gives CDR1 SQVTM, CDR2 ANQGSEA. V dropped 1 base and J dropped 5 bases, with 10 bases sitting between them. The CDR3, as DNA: TGCAGCGTTGAAGTTGGAGGAGGAGATACGCAGTATTTT. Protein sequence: CSVEVGGGDTQYF.

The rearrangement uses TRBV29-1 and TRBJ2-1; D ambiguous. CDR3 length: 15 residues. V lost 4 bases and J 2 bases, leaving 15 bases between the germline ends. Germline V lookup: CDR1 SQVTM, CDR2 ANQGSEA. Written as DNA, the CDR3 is TGCAGCGTTGCCCTTGGAGCTAACCCCTACAATGAGCAGTTCTTC. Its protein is CSVALGANPYNEQFF.

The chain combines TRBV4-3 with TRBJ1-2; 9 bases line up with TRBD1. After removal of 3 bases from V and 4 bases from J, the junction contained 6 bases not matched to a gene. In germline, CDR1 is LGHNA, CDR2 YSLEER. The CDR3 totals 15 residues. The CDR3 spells CASSQVDRGGYGYTF. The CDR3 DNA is TGCGCCAGCAGCCAGGTGGACAGGGGTGGCTATGGCTACACCTTC.

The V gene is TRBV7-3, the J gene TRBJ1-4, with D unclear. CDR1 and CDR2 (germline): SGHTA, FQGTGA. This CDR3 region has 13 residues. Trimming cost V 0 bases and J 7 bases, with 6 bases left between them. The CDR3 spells CASSLTSFEKLFF. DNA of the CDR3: TGTGCCAGCAGCTTAACCTCCTTTGAAAAACTGTTTTTT. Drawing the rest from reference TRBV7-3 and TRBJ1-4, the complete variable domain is GAGVSQTPSNKVTEKGKYVELRCDPISGHTALYWYRQSLGQGPEFLIYFQGTGAADDSGLPNDRFFAVRPEGSVSTLKIQRTERGDSAVYLCASSLTSFEKLFFGSGTQLSVL.

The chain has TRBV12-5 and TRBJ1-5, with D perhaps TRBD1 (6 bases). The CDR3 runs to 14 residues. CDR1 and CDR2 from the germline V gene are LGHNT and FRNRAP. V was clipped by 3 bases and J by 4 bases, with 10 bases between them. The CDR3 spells CASGLGQFNQPQHF. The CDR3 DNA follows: TGTGCTAGTGGTTTAGGACAGTTTAATCAGCCCCAGCATTTT.